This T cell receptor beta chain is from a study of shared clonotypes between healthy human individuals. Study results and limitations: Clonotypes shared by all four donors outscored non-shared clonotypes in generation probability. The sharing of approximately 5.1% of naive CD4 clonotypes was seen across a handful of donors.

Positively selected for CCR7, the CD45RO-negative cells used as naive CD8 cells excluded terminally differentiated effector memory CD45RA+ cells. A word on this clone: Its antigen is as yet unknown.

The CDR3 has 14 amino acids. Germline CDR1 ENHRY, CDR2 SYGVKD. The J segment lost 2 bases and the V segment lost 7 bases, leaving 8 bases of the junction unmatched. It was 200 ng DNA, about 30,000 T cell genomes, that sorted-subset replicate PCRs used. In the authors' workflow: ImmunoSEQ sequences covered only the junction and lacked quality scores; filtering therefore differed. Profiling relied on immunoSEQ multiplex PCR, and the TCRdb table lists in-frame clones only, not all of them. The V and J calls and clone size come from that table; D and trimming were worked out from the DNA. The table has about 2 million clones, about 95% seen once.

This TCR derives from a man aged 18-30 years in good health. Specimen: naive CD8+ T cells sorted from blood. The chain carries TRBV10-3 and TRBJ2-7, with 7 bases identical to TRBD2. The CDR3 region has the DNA TGTGCCATCAATGAAGCGGGGCCGACCTACGAGCAGTACTTC. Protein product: CAINEAGPTYEQYF.